The next 25 T cell receptor beta chains were all read from a single sample in a study of CD8+ T cells in alopecia areata. Specified treatment: oral pan-JAK inhibitor, 5-10 mg twice daily. RNA was extracted and reverse transcribed into cDNA as the sequencing template. Method: immunoSEQ multiplex PCR; TCRdb's copy keeps in-frame clones and lacks some. The data show some 200,000 clones, around three fifths seen once. The specimen was CD4+ T cells sorted from blood, collected at week 4, from a patient treated with tofacitinib. The receptors originated from a human donor with alopecia areata.

The J gene is TRBJ1-6, the V gene TRBV27, with a possible D match to TRBD1 (5 bases). Germline V gene lookup returns CDR1 MNHEY and CDR2 SMNVEV (reference sequence). The CDR3 spans 15 residues. Trimming pared 6 bases from V and 3 bases from J, leaving 12 bases between. This CDR3 reads CASSDTGYYNSPLHF. CDR3 coding DNA: TGTGCCAGCAGCGATACAGGATACTATAATTCACCCCTCCACTTT.

The sample holds one count of this clone. The chain uses TRBV2 and TRBJ1-4; possible D gene TRBD1, 6 bases. Germline values: CDR1 SNHLY, CDR2 FYNNEI. V lost 2 bases and J 0 bases, leaving 16 bases between the germline ends. There are 18 residues in the CDR3. The CDR3 region is CASSEPQQGRTTNEKLFF. DNA for the CDR3: TGTGCCAGCAGTGAACCGCAACAGGGTCGAACAACTAATGAAAAACTGTTTTTT.

J is TRBJ2-6 and V is TRBV29-1; D uncertain. The CDR3 consists of 16 residues. Germline CDR1 is SQVTM and CDR2 is ANQGSEA. The V end lost 4 bases, the J end lost 0 bases, and 13 bases lay between the germline ends. DNA of the CDR3: TGCAGCGTTGTCGCTGACGCGAGCTCTGGGGCCAACGTCCTGACTTTC. It specifies CSVVADASSGANVLTF.

Concerning this clone itself: At one end the junction does not follow the germline gene, possibly because of a read error. The V call is TRBV29-1, the J call TRBJ1-2; TRBD1 might be the D (5 bases). Germline lookup yields CDR1 SQVTM and CDR2 ANQGSEA. The CDR3 has 12 amino acids. The CDR3 is CSVEGDNYGYTF. In nucleotides, the CDR3 is TGCAGCGTCGAAGGGGATAACTATGGCTACACCTTC.

There are a few counts of this clone. V is TRBV9 and J is TRBJ1-6, with a weak D call TRBD1 (6 bases). Germline V gene lookup returns CDR1 SGDLS and CDR2 YYNGEE. The CDR3 covers 13 residues. Trimming took 4 bases from V and 7 from J, leaving 9 bases between them. For the CDR3, the DNA is TGTGCCAGCAGCATTACAGGGAATTCACCCCTCCACTTT. Translation gives CASSITGNSPLHF.

The rearrangement uses TRBV7-2 and TRBJ2-5, with TRBD2 identical over 9 bases. The CDR3 extends over 15 amino acids. The germline gives CDR1 SGHTA, CDR2 FQGNSA. The V and J ends lost 5 bases and 2 bases, in that order; junction bases with no gene match: 6. This CDR3 reads CASSIDSGGQETQYF. The CDR3 DNA reads as TGTGCCAGCAGCATCGACAGCGGGGGGCAAGAGACCCAGTACTTC.

This clone turned up a few times. V gene TRBV29-1 combines with J gene TRBJ2-3; D is tentatively TRBD1 or TRBD2 (6 bases each). The germline gives CDR1 SQVTM, CDR2 ANQGSEA. This CDR3 is built from 12 residues. The CDR3 sequence: CVVRRGADTQYF. CDR3 bases: TGCGTTGTACGTAGGGGGGCAGATACGCAGTATTTT.

The rearrangement uses TRBV30 and TRBJ1-2; D is possibly TRBD1 (6 bases). CDR1 and CDR2 from the germline V gene are GTSNPN and SVGIG (reference sequence). Trimming removed 0 bases from V and 5 bases from J, with 13 bases in between. The CDR3 consists of 14 residues. The CDR3 nucleotides are TGTGCCTGGAGTGTTCAAACAGGGAAGTATGGCTACACCTTC. This sequence encodes CAWSVQTGKYGYTF.

V usage is TRBV25-1 and J usage is TRBJ1-2; TRBD1 might be the D (5 bases). Germline CDR1 and CDR2: MGHDK and SYGVNS. The CDR3 is made up of 15 amino acids. Trimming cost V 6 bases and J 4 bases, with 18 bases left between them. The CDR3 sequence is CASREGGLRGYGYTF. In DNA, the CDR3 is TGTGCCAGCAGAGAAGGAGGGTTGAGGGGCTATGGCTACACCTTC.

Turning to this clone: The same CDR3 is also encoded by other DNA sequences in this sample. The V gene is TRBV5-6, the J gene TRBJ2-5; D ambiguous. V lost 0 bases to trimming and J lost 2 bases, with 8 bases between them. The CDR3 extends over 14 amino acids. Germline V lookup: CDR1 SGHDT, CDR2 YYEEEE. The CDR3 DNA reads TGTGCCAGCAGCTTGGGGCCCCCTCAAGAGACCCAGTACTTC. Translating it yields CASSLGPPQETQYF. Using reference TRBV5-6 and TRBJ2-5 for the parts outside the CDR3, the full variable domain is DAGVTQSPTHLIKTRGQQVTLRCSPKSGHDTVSWYQQALGQGPQFIFQYYEEEERQRGNFPDRFSGHQFPNYSSELNVNALLLGDSALYLCASSLGPPQETQYFGPGTRLLVL.

V and J are TRBV14 and TRBJ2-5; D gene unclear. The germline V gene has CDR1 SGHDN and CDR2 FVKESK. Trimming removed 8 bases from V and 0 bases from J, with 16 bases in between. The CDR3 is made up of 15 amino acids. The CDR3 is CASLSGSVYQETQYF. The CDR3 nucleotides are TGTGCCAGCTTGTCCGGATCGGTCTACCAAGAGACCCAGTACTTC.

V and J are TRBV29-1 and TRBJ1-1, with 10 bases lining up with TRBD1. Looked up from germline, CDR1 is SQVTM and CDR2 is ANQGSEA. The CDR3 sequence is 15 residues long. V lost 5 bases to trimming and J lost 4 bases; unmatched junction nucleotides: 10. The DNA of the CDR3 is TGCAGCGTTCTAGGGCCGACAGGGGGCACCACTGAAGCTTTCTTT. This codes for CSVLGPTGGTTEAFF.

The chain carries TRBV7-9 and TRBJ1-1, with D uncertain. Germline lookup yields CDR1 SEHNR and CDR2 FQNEAQ (reference sequence). Trimming cost V 1 base and J 5 bases, with 14 bases left between them. This CDR3 has 15 residues. The CDR3 sequence: CASSLGSSLATEAFF. CDR3 bases: TGTGCCAGCAGCTTAGGATCGAGCTTGGCGACTGAAGCTTTCTTT.

V gene TRBV15 combines with J gene TRBJ1-2; D not resolved. The V end lost 5 bases, the J end lost 7 bases, and 8 bases lay between the germline ends. This CDR3 is built from 11 residues. CDR1 and CDR2 from the germline V gene are LNHNV and YYDKDF (reference sequence). CDR3 nucleotide sequence: TGTGCCACCAGCGGCAAAGGTGGCTACACCTTC. It translates to CATSGKGGYTF.

V and J are TRBV19 and TRBJ2-2; D not certain. V shed 7 bases and J shed 5 bases, with 17 bases lying between them. Germline V gene sequence: CDR1 LNHDA, CDR2 SQIVND (reference sequence). This CDR3 is built from 15 residues. The DNA of the CDR3 is TGTGCCAGTATCCGCGATCGCCTCGGAACCGGGGAGCTGTTTTTT. As protein: CASIRDRLGTGELFF.

This clone was seen only a few times. The chain employs TRBV7-9 and TRBJ2-6, with 11 bases lining up with TRBD1. The CDR3 is 18 amino acids. V trimming: 4 bases; J trimming: 0 bases; junction bases outside the gene matches: 5. The germline gives CDR1 SEHNR, CDR2 FQNEAQ (reference sequence). The CDR3: CASSSTGTGGSGANVLTF. The CDR3 coding sequence is TGTGCCAGCAGCTCAACCGGGACAGGGGGCTCTGGGGCCAACGTCCTGACTTTC.

The chain recombines TRBV10-3 with TRBJ1-6, with D unclear. The CDR3 consists of 14 residues. V was clipped by 6 bases and J by 13 bases, with 19 bases between them. The germline V gene has CDR1 ENHRY and CDR2 SYGVKD. The CDR3 here is CAIRRALGSDPLHF. CDR3 bases: TGTGCCATCAGACGGGCCCTCGGGTCGGATCCCCTCCACTTT.

This chain links TRBV5-6 with TRBJ2-7, with 10 bases that match TRBD1. The CDR3 totals 15 residues. From germline, CDR1 is SGHDT and CDR2 YYEEEE. Losses at the gene ends were 3 bases for V and 2 bases for J; bases not matched to a gene: 5. The CDR3 loop is CASSSDRGQPYEQYF. The CDR3 nucleotides are TGTGCCAGCAGCTCCGACAGGGGGCAACCCTACGAGCAGTACTTC. The full variable domain, rest sourced from reference TRBV5-6 and TRBJ2-7, is DAGVTQSPTHLIKTRGQQVTLRCSPKSGHDTVSWYQQALGQGPQFIFQYYEEEERQRGNFPDRFSGHQFPNYSSELNVNALLLGDSALYLCASSSDRGQPYEQYFGPGTRLTVT.

The chain employs TRBV29-1 and TRBJ2-2, with D possibly being TRBD2 (5 bases). CDR3 length equals 11 residues. CDR1 SQVTM and CDR2 ANQGSEA come from the germline V gene. The V gene lost 6 bases and the J gene lost 7 bases, with 9 bases spanning the gap. Here the CDR3 DNA reads TGCAGCGTCCCCCGGGACGGGGAGCTGTTTTTT. Translated, it gives CSVPRDGELFF.

In this sample, this clone turned up a few times. The chain couples TRBV29-1 to TRBJ2-3; TRBD1 matches 8 bases. This CDR3 has 14 residues. Germline V gene lookup returns CDR1 SQVTM and CDR2 ANQGSEA. The J segment lost 3 bases and the V segment lost 6 bases, leaving 8 bases of the junction unmatched. CDR3 bases: TGCAGCGTCCAGCCCAGGGGGCGTACAGATACGCAGTATTTT. Translation: CSVQPRGRTDTQYF.

The chain links TRBV10-2 to TRBJ2-4; D is undetermined. The germline V gene encodes CDR1 WSHSY and CDR2 SAAADI. This CDR3 comprises 16 residues. V was clipped by 3 bases and J by 9 bases, with 21 bases between them. The CDR3 DNA reads TGCGCCAGCAGTGACGAGATGGTGGGTCCCCACGTCATTCAGTACTTC. Encoded protein: CASSDEMVGPHVIQYF.

V usage is TRBV30 and J usage is TRBJ1-2; D unclear. Germline V gene sequence: CDR1 GTSNPN, CDR2 SVGIG (reference sequence). This CDR3 comprises 12 residues. Between the trimmed V and J ends, which lost 7 bases and 4 bases, there was a span of 13 bases. CDR3 loop: CASAGSSYGYTF. The CDR3 DNA sequence: TGTGCCTCCGCCGGGTCGAGCTATGGCTACACCTTC.

The CDR3 bases are TGTGCCAGCACCCGGGACAGGGGTTTGGATGGCTACACCTTC. It codes for CASTRDRGLDGYTF. The chain couples TRBV2 to TRBJ1-2; 10 bases agree with TRBD1. Trimming removed 7 bases from V and 6 bases from J; junction bases left unmatched: 8. This CDR3 contains 14 residues. CDR1 SNHLY and CDR2 FYNNEI come from the germline V gene.

This rearrangement joins TRBV29-1 to TRBJ2-5; possibly TRBD1 for D (7 bases). Germline lookup yields CDR1 SQVTM and CDR2 ANQGSEA. V shed 5 bases and J shed 3 bases, with 22 bases lying between them. The CDR3 totals 16 residues. The CDR3 sequence: CSVNPPARGTEETQYF. The CDR3 nucleotides are TGCAGCGTTAATCCTCCGGCCCGGGGGACAGAAGAGACCCAGTACTTC. The whole variable domain, remainder taken from reference TRBV29-1 and TRBJ2-5, is SAVISQKPSRDICQRGTSLTIQCQVDSQVTMMFWYRQQPGQSLTLIATANQGSEATYESGFVIDKFPISRPNLTFSTLTVSNMSPEDSSIYLCSVNPPARGTEETQYFGPGTRLLVL.

This clone was counted at least ten times. The V gene is TRBV14, the J gene TRBJ2-5; the D is unclear. The germline gives CDR1 SGHDN, CDR2 FVKESK. Trimming stripped 0 bases from V and 5 bases from J, with 7 bases between. The CDR3 runs to 13 residues. CDR3 coding DNA: TGTGCCAGCAGCCAAGATCGGTGGGAGACCCAGTACTTC. Protein: CASSQDRWETQYF. Together with reference TRBV14 and TRBJ2-5, the CDR3 gives the full variable domain: EAGVTQFPSHSVIEKGQTVTLRCDPISGHDNLYWYRRVMGKEIKFLLHFVKESKQDESGMPNNRFLAERTGGTYSTLKVQPAELEDSGVYFCASSQDRWETQYFGPGTRLLVL.